The entry that follows covers one T cell receptor beta chain sequence. This sample was taken from a study of STAT5B mutations in CD4+ large granular lymphocyte leukemia. Trimming removed 0 bases from V and 1 base from J, with 13 bases in between. The CDR3 runs to 17 residues. In germline, CDR1 is MGHRA, CDR2 YSYEKL. Repertoires were generated with immunoSEQ multiplex PCR, while TCRdb's copy carries only in-frame clones and drops some. The sample lists approximately 40,000 clones, roughly 80% occurring once. The genes are TRBV4-1 and TRBJ1-5; TRBD1 might be the D (6 bases). The receptor comes from a human donor in good health. The sequenced sample was CD4+ T cells from blood buffy coats. DNA for the CDR3: TGCGCCAGCAGCCAAGAGTGGGGGACATCAAGCAATCAGCCCCAGCATTTT. This sequence encodes CASSQEWGTSSNQPQHF.